These T cell receptor beta chains were read from a single sample in a study of T cell responses to AZD1222 COVID-19 vaccine. Profiling relied on immunoSEQ multiplex PCR, and the TCRdb table lists in-frame clones only, not all of them. The table has about 130,000 clones, about 93% seen once. Sequences were derived from peripheral blood, sampled on day 0 of AZD1222 vaccination. The receptors were gathered from an adult in good health. Each CDR3 is given with its conserved first and last residue. D genes are given only for firm matches. The size entry is marked missing in some rows and otherwise reads once, few, many or a size class.

d_call: TRBD1
v_call: TRBV6-5
j_call: TRBJ2-1
cdr3_length: 16
clone_size: NA
cdr3_nt: TGTGCCAGCAGTTATGGGGGGCAGGGGGCTTACAATGAGCAGTTCTTC
cdr3_aa: CASSYGGQGAYNEQFF

d_call: NA
v_call: TRBV7-9
j_call: TRBJ1-5
cdr3_length: 13
clone_size: NA
cdr3_nt: TGTGCCAGCAGCGGGCACACCGATCAGCCCCAGCATTTT
cdr3_aa: CASSGHTDQPQHF

d_call: TRBD2
v_call: TRBV5-4
j_call: TRBJ2-7
cdr3_length: 17
clone_size: NA
cdr3_nt: TGTGCCAGCAGCGGCCCGGGACTAGCGGAGGGATTGTACGAGCAGTACTTC
cdr3_aa: CASSGPGLAEGLYEQYF

d_call: NA
v_call: TRBV2
j_call: TRBJ2-3
cdr3_length: 14
clone_size: NA
cdr3_nt: TGTGCCAGCAGTGTCCAGCGGGCGACAGATACGCAGTATTTT
cdr3_aa: CASSVQRATDTQYF

d_call: NA
v_call: TRBV7-8
j_call: TRBJ1-6
cdr3_length: 15
clone_size: NA
cdr3_nt: TGTGCCAGCAGCCCATTAGAACGGACTAATTCACCCCTCCACTTT
cdr3_aa: CASSPLERTNSPLHF

d_call: NA
v_call: TRBV6-5
j_call: TRBJ2-1
cdr3_length: 15
clone_size: once
cdr3_nt: TGTGCCAGCAGTTACGCCGGCGTCGGAACGGGTGAGCAGTTCTTC
cdr3_aa: CASSYAGVGTGEQFF

d_call: NA
v_call: TRBV30
j_call: TRBJ2-2
cdr3_length: 15
clone_size: once
cdr3_nt: TGTGCCTGGAGTACGGCGGGACCGGGCGCCGGGGAGCTGTTTTTT
cdr3_aa: CAWSTAGPGAGELFF

d_call: NA
v_call: TRBV7-6
j_call: TRBJ1-6
cdr3_length: 16
clone_size: NA
cdr3_nt: TGTGCCAGCAGCTTAGCCCCAGGGGCCGCTAATTCACCCCTCCACTTT
cdr3_aa: CASSLAPGAANSPLHF

d_call: NA
v_call: TRBV28
j_call: TRBJ1-6
cdr3_length: 12
clone_size: once
cdr3_nt: TGTGCGCACAGGGAGGGGAATTCACCCCTCCACTTT
cdr3_aa: CAHREGNSPLHF

d_call: NA
v_call: TRBV9
j_call: TRBJ1-4
cdr3_length: 15
clone_size: NA
cdr3_nt: TGTGCCAGCAGCGTCAGGGGCGCAACTAATGAAAAACTGTTTTTT
cdr3_aa: CASSVRGATNEKLFF

d_call: NA
v_call: TRBV5-1
j_call: TRBJ1-4
cdr3_length: 13
clone_size: NA
cdr3_nt: TGCGCCAGCAGAGGGACGGCTAATGAAAAACTGTTTTTT
cdr3_aa: CASRGTANEKLFF

d_call: NA
v_call: TRBV28
j_call: TRBJ1-3
cdr3_length: 16
clone_size: NA
cdr3_nt: TGTGCCAGCAGTTCCCCGGGGAGTCACGCAGGAAACACCATATATTTT
cdr3_aa: CASSSPGSHAGNTIYF

d_call: TRBD1
v_call: TRBV7-9
j_call: TRBJ1-6
cdr3_length: 14
clone_size: NA
cdr3_nt: TGTGCCAGCAGCAGAGGGGACAGCAATTCACCCCTCCACTTT
cdr3_aa: CASSRGDSNSPLHF

d_call: TRBD1
v_call: TRBV19
j_call: TRBJ1-2
cdr3_length: 15
clone_size: NA
cdr3_nt: TGTGCCAGTAGTCTACGGGACAGGGGTGTCTATGGCTACACCTTC
cdr3_aa: CASSLRDRGVYGYTF

d_call: NA
v_call: TRBV28
j_call: TRBJ1-1
cdr3_length: 16
clone_size: NA
cdr3_nt: TGTGCCAGCCGTATGGTGGGGGTAGGTATGGACACTGAAGCTTTCTTT
cdr3_aa: CASRMVGVGMDTEAFF

d_call: NA
v_call: TRBV10-3
j_call: TRBJ1-2
cdr3_length: 14
clone_size: NA
cdr3_nt: TGTGCCATCAGTGTAGGCACTACCAACTATGGCTACACCTTC
cdr3_aa: CAISVGTTNYGYTF

d_call: NA
v_call: TRBV5-1
j_call: TRBJ1-1
cdr3_length: 13
clone_size: NA
cdr3_nt: TGCGCCAGCAGTCAGGGGAGGAACACTGAAGCTTTCTTT
cdr3_aa: CASSQGRNTEAFF

d_call: NA
v_call: TRBV18
j_call: TRBJ2-7
cdr3_length: 14
clone_size: NA
cdr3_nt: TGTGCCAGCTCCCTCCCGGGACAATACTACGAGCAGTACTTC
cdr3_aa: CASSLPGQYYEQYF

d_call: NA
v_call: TRBV13
j_call: TRBJ1-3
cdr3_length: 16
clone_size: once
cdr3_nt: TGTGCCAGCAGCCCTGGGACGGCAAGCTCTGGAAACACCATATATTTT
cdr3_aa: CASSPGTASSGNTIYF

d_call: NA
v_call: TRBV21-1
j_call: TRBJ1-1
cdr3_length: 12
clone_size: NA
cdr3_nt: TGTGCCAGCAGCAACTACAAGTTTGAAGCTTTCTTT
cdr3_aa: CASSNYKFEAFF

d_call: TRBD2
v_call: TRBV2
j_call: TRBJ2-7
cdr3_length: 16
clone_size: NA
cdr3_nt: TGTGCCAGCAGTGAAGCGGGACTAGCGGAGGCCTACGAGCAGTACTTC
cdr3_aa: CASSEAGLAEAYEQYF

d_call: NA
v_call: TRBV9
j_call: TRBJ2-7
cdr3_length: 15
clone_size: NA
cdr3_nt: TGTGCCAGCAGCGTAGAGGGAGAAAGCTCCTACGAGCAGTACTTC
cdr3_aa: CASSVEGESSYEQYF

d_call: TRBD1
v_call: TRBV11-1
j_call: TRBJ2-7
cdr3_length: 16
clone_size: NA
cdr3_nt: TGTGCCAGCAGCCAACCTACCACAGGGGGCCTGGGGGAGCAGTACTTC
cdr3_aa: CASSQPTTGGLGEQYF

d_call: TRBD1
v_call: TRBV7-9
j_call: TRBJ2-1
cdr3_length: 17
clone_size: NA
cdr3_nt: TGTGCCAGCAGCTTAGTTTACTCTTCTGTGGGACAGACTGAGCAGTTCTTC
cdr3_aa: CASSLVYSSVGQTEQFF

d_call: NA
v_call: TRBV7-3
j_call: TRBJ2-2
cdr3_length: 15
clone_size: NA
cdr3_nt: TGTGCCAGCACCGTCGGCACCCCGAACACCGGGGAGCTGTTTTTT
cdr3_aa: CASTVGTPNTGELFF

d_call: TRBD2
v_call: TRBV19
j_call: TRBJ2-7
cdr3_length: 16
clone_size: NA
cdr3_nt: TGTGCCAGTAGTCATCACGCCAGCGGGAAGGCCTACGAGCAGTACTTC
cdr3_aa: CASSHHASGKAYEQYF

d_call: TRBD2
v_call: TRBV24-1
j_call: TRBJ2-1
cdr3_length: 14
clone_size: once
cdr3_nt: TGTGCCACCAGTGCTAGCGGGAGGGCCACTGAGCAGTTCTTC
cdr3_aa: CATSASGRATEQFF

d_call: NA
v_call: TRBV6-6
j_call: TRBJ2-1
cdr3_length: 15
clone_size: NA
cdr3_nt: TGTGCCAGCAGAGAAGGGACTCCGCTATGGAATGAGCAGTTCTTC
cdr3_aa: CASREGTPLWNEQFF

d_call: NA
v_call: TRBV6-5
j_call: TRBJ1-5
cdr3_length: 14
clone_size: NA
cdr3_nt: TGTGCCAGCAGTCCTGACCGAAGCAATCAGCCCCAGCATTTT
cdr3_aa: CASSPDRSNQPQHF

d_call: NA
v_call: TRBV19
j_call: TRBJ2-7
cdr3_length: 14
clone_size: NA
cdr3_nt: TGTGCCAGTAGTTCCCGTGAAGGGGCCTACGAGCAGTACTTC
cdr3_aa: CASSSREGAYEQYF

d_call: NA
v_call: TRBV4-1
j_call: TRBJ1-2
cdr3_length: 13
clone_size: NA
cdr3_nt: TGCGCCAGCAGCCAAGGACGGAGCCATGGCTACACCTTC
cdr3_aa: CASSQGRSHGYTF

d_call: NA
v_call: TRBV19
j_call: TRBJ2-7
cdr3_length: 13
clone_size: NA
cdr3_nt: TGTGCCAGTAGTGCCGGGACGGCTAACGAGCAGTACTTC
cdr3_aa: CASSAGTANEQYF

d_call: NA
v_call: TRBV7-7
j_call: TRBJ2-5
cdr3_length: 15
clone_size: NA
cdr3_nt: TGTGCTAGCAGCTTGGGACATCCACCGCAAGAGACCCAGTACTTC
cdr3_aa: CASSLGHPPQETQYF

d_call: NA
v_call: TRBV18
j_call: TRBJ2-1
cdr3_length: 13
clone_size: NA
cdr3_nt: TGTGCCAGCTCACCACTAAGGAGGGATGAGCAGTTCTTC
cdr3_aa: CASSPLRRDEQFF

d_call: NA
v_call: TRBV5-1
j_call: TRBJ2-2
cdr3_length: 15
clone_size: NA
cdr3_nt: TGCGCCAGCAGCTTGTCGGGGGCTTACACCGGGGAGCTGTTTTTT
cdr3_aa: CASSLSGAYTGELFF

d_call: NA
v_call: TRBV11-1
j_call: TRBJ2-1
cdr3_length: 14
clone_size: once
cdr3_nt: TGTGCCAGCAGCTTAGGCGGCCTAAGCAATGAGCAGTTCTTC
cdr3_aa: CASSLGGLSNEQFF

d_call: NA
v_call: TRBV2
j_call: TRBJ1-3
cdr3_length: 15
clone_size: NA
cdr3_nt: TGTGCCAGCAGAGATGGACAGAGCTCTGGAAACACCATATATTTT
cdr3_aa: CASRDGQSSGNTIYF

d_call: TRBD2
v_call: TRBV3-1/TRBV3-2
j_call: TRBJ2-7
cdr3_length: 15
clone_size: NA
cdr3_nt: TGTGCCAGCAGCGACGGGACTAGCGGGAGCATCGAGCAGTACTTC
cdr3_aa: CASSDGTSGSIEQYF

d_call: NA
v_call: TRBV30
j_call: TRBJ1-3
cdr3_length: 14
clone_size: NA
cdr3_nt: TGTGCCTGGAGACCTACAGTATCTGGAAACACCATATATTTT
cdr3_aa: CAWRPTVSGNTIYF

d_call: NA
v_call: TRBV15
j_call: TRBJ1-2
cdr3_length: 16
clone_size: NA
cdr3_nt: TGTGCCACCAGCCCTAGAGTGGGGGCTAAGGACTATGGCTACACCTTC
cdr3_aa: CATSPRVGAKDYGYTF

d_call: NA
v_call: TRBV10-1
j_call: TRBJ2-7
cdr3_length: 15
clone_size: NA
cdr3_nt: TGCGCCAGCAGTGAAGGCGCGGGAAGGACCTACGAGCAGTACTTC
cdr3_aa: CASSEGAGRTYEQYF

d_call: TRBD2
v_call: TRBV6-1
j_call: TRBJ2-2
cdr3_length: 16
clone_size: NA
cdr3_nt: TGTGCCAGCAGTGACCTAGCGGGGGAACGCACCGGGGAGCTGTTTTTT
cdr3_aa: CASSDLAGERTGELFF

d_call: NA
v_call: TRBV18
j_call: TRBJ2-7
cdr3_length: 14
clone_size: NA
cdr3_nt: TGTGCCAGCTCACCACGGGGACTGATCTACGAGCAGTACTTC
cdr3_aa: CASSPRGLIYEQYF

d_call: NA
v_call: TRBV5-1
j_call: TRBJ2-3
cdr3_length: 14
clone_size: NA
cdr3_nt: TGCGCCACCGCGGAGGGAAGCCGCTCTCTAACGCAGTATTTT
cdr3_aa: CATAEGSRSLTQYF

d_call: TRBD2
v_call: TRBV11-3
j_call: TRBJ2-2
cdr3_length: 15
clone_size: NA
cdr3_nt: TGTGCCAGCAGTTTAGCGGGAGGGGGCACCGGGGAGCTGTTTTTT
cdr3_aa: CASSLAGGGTGELFF